The source of this T cell receptor beta chain is a study of immune heterogeneity within non-small cell lung tumors. Study-wide points: Different tumor locations in one patient shared dominant CDR3 beta clonotypes yet harbored unique high-frequency clones. For the most part, the T-cell receptor beta clonotypes present at high frequency were distinct from one individual patient to the next. In tumor regions, T-cell clonality showed a moderate but significant correlation with local tumor mutational burden (R 0.3 to 0.35).

Bulk tumor gDNA, roughly 600 ng per sample, served as the TCR template. Far-apart biopsies, several per primary tumor, were taken during surgery. With untreated, newly diagnosed non-small cell lung cancer, the patients went on to undergo curative surgery. Newly diagnosed non-small cell lung cancer patients undergoing curative-intent surgery served as donors. Multiplex PCR relied on 32 V and 13 J primers to amplify TCR beta CDR3. Each CDR3 protein is one row after TCRdb ran MiXCR on the multiplex PCR reads. The table has approximately 9,700 distinct CDR3 sequences, less than 30% seen once. V gave up 4 bases and J gave up 0 bases, with 13 bases separating them. This CDR3 contains 17 residues. Per germline, CDR1 MGHRA and CDR2 YSYEKL. This clonotype was counted a few times. Its antigen is not known.

The sample was lung tumor tissue. The gene calls are TRBV4-1 and TRBJ2-6, with a weak D call TRBD1 (6 bases). The clonotype originates from a woman aged 50 to 60 with non-small cell lung cancer. The CDR3 protein is CASSRDRRISGANVLTF. CDR3 nucleotides: TGCGCCAGCAGCCGAGACAGGCGAATCTCTGGGGCCAACGTCCTGACTTTC.